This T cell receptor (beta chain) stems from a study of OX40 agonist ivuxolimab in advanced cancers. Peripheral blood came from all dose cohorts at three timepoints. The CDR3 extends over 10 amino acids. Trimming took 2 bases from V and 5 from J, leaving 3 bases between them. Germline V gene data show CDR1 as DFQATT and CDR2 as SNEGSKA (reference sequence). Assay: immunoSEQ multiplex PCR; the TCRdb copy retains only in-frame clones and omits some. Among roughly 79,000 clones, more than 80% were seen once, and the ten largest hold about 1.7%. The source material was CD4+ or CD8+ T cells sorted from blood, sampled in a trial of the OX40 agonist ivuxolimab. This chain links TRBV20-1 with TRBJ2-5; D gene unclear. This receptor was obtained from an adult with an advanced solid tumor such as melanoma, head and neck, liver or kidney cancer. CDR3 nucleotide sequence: TGCAGTGCTAGATATGAGACCCAGTACTTC. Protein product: CSARYETQYF.